This entry lists 17 T cell receptor beta chains sequenced from one sample in a study of metastatic and nonmetastatic thyroid tumors. MiXCR re-clonotyped the PCR reads for TCRdb. This table has some 33,000 clones, about 18% appearing once. No treatment of any kind had been given to any patient before thyroid surgery. Sample: blood. All receptors derive from a female donor with papillary thyroid cancer or a benign thyroid nodule (not recorded which). Some clones in this sample may be carry-over from other donors' samples.

This clone was recorded many times. The rearrangement uses TRBV19 and TRBJ1-4; D call uncertain. Between the trimmed V and J ends, which lost 5 bases and 0 bases, there was a span of 1 base. This CDR3 is built from 12 residues. CDR1 and CDR2 (germline): LNHDA, SQIVND (reference sequence). The CDR3 reads CASSATNEKLFF. CDR3 nucleotides: TGTGCCAGTAGTGCAACTAATGAAAAACTGTTTTTT.

This clone was counted ten times or more. V is TRBV12-5 and J is TRBJ2-3; TRBD1 is a possible D gene (6 bases). Looked up from germline, CDR1 is LGHNT and CDR2 is FRNRAP. V lost 6 bases and J 4 bases, leaving 20 bases between the germline ends. This CDR3 has 16 residues. The CDR3 DNA reads as TGTGCTAGTGGACCCGCACAGGGAAAGGGAGCAGATACGCAGTATTTT. This sequence encodes CASGPAQGKGADTQYF.

This clone was counted ten times or more. This chain connects TRBV2 to TRBJ1-4; D is uncertain. Trimming pared 8 bases from V and 3 bases from J, leaving 7 bases between. CDR3 length equals 12 residues. Germline CDR1 reads SNHLY; CDR2 reads FYNNEI. In DNA form, the CDR3 reads TGTGCCAGCCATTTGCCTAATGAAAAACTGTTTTTT. It specifies CASHLPNEKLFF.

The table lists this clone with a few counts. The rearrangement links TRBV12-3 or TRBV12-4 to TRBJ1-4, with D maybe TRBD1 (6 bases). V was trimmed by 8 bases and J by 6 bases, leaving 28 bases between them. The CDR3 has 18 amino acids. The CDR3 region is CASRRKDRSEPTDEKLFF. CDR3 bases: TGTGCCAGCCGAAGAAAGGACAGAAGCGAACCGACCGATGAAAAACTGTTTTTT.

This clone appeared many times. The rearrangement uses TRBV5-5 and TRBJ2-1; TRBD2 agrees at 14 bases. CDR1 SGHKS and CDR2 YYEKEE come from the germline V gene (reference sequence). V gave up 4 bases and J gave up 3 bases; unmatched junction bases: 6. CDR3 size: 17 residues. CDR3 loop: CASSPGLAGAVYNEQFF. For the CDR3, the DNA is TGTGCCAGCAGCCCGGGACTAGCGGGGGCGGTCTACAATGAGCAGTTCTTC.

This clone came up many times. V and J are TRBV9 and TRBJ2-7, with 8 positions matching TRBD1. Germline V gene sequence: CDR1 SGDLS, CDR2 YYNGEE. V shed 0 bases and J 6 bases; nucleotides not matched to a gene: 8. The CDR3 loop spans 15 amino acids. CDR3: CASSVVGGTGSEQYF. For the CDR3, the DNA is TGTGCCAGCAGCGTAGTTGGGGGGACAGGATCCGAGCAGTACTTC.

This clone appeared many times. The chain is built from TRBV20-1 and TRBJ2-1; TRBD1 or TRBD2 may be the D gene (5 bases each). The CDR3 runs 14 residues. Per the germline V gene, CDR1 is DFQATT and CDR2 is SNEGSKA (reference sequence). V shed 6 bases and J shed 4 bases, with 16 bases lying between them. Here the CDR3 reads CSAAGTAVYNEQFF. The CDR3 bases are TGCAGTGCCGCCGGGACCGCGGTTTACAATGAGCAGTTCTTC.

This clone was observed at least ten times. V gene TRBV20-1 combines with J gene TRBJ2-3; D gene uncertain. The germline V gene encodes CDR1 DFQATT and CDR2 SNEGSKA (reference sequence). The CDR3 extends over 11 amino acids. Between the trimmed V and J ends, which lost 3 bases and 6 bases, there was a span of 7 bases. DNA for the CDR3: TGCAGTGCTAGCCGAGTTGATACGCAGTATTTT. Translating gives CSASRVDTQYF.

The table lists this clone with many counts. J is TRBJ1-3 and V is TRBV4-1, with 9 bases that match TRBD1. J gave up 2 bases and V 2 bases, and 1 base lay outside the gene matches. The CDR3 has 15 amino acids. Germline-derived CDR1 and CDR2 are MGHRA and YSYEKL. The CDR3 sequence: CASSQRDRAGNTIYF. CDR3 coding DNA: TGCGCCAGCAGCCAACGGGACAGGGCTGGAAACACCATATATTTT.

This clone has ten or more counts. The J gene is TRBJ2-7, the V gene TRBV6-4, with D possibly matching TRBD1 (5 bases). The V end lost 2 bases, the J end lost 2 bases, and 7 bases lay between the germline ends. From germline, CDR1 is MRHNA and CDR2 SNTAGT. This CDR3 has 13 residues. In DNA form, the CDR3 reads TGTGCCAGCAGTGACGACAGACCCTACGAGCAGTACTTC. This encodes CASSDDRPYEQYF.

This clone has at least ten counts. This chain links TRBV4-1 with TRBJ2-1; TRBD2 matches 12 bases. The ends lost 4 bases at V and 10 bases at J; junction bases unmatched: 8. The CDR3 runs to 15 residues. The germline gives CDR1 MGHRA, CDR2 YSYEKL. The CDR3 protein is CASSPKTSGRLEQFF. For the CDR3, the DNA is TGCGCCAGCAGCCCCAAGACTAGCGGGAGATTAGAGCAGTTCTTC.

This clone is deemed medium-sized. This chain links TRBV20-1 with TRBJ2-7; perhaps D is TRBD1 or TRBD2 (5 bases each). The CDR3 contains 16 residues. From germline, CDR1 is DFQATT and CDR2 SNEGSKA (reference sequence). The V and J ends lost 0 bases and 3 bases respectively, with 18 bases between them. This CDR3 reads CSARDLFGALGYEQYF. For the CDR3, the DNA is TGCAGTGCTAGAGATCTATTCGGGGCCTTGGGCTACGAGCAGTACTTC.

This clone was detected ten times or more. The rearrangement links TRBV7-6 to TRBJ2-5; D call uncertain. Trimming cost V 2 bases and J 9 bases, with 10 bases left between them. Germline V gives CDR1 SGHVS, CDR2 FNYEAQ. The CDR3 length is 12 residues. The CDR3 DNA sequence: TGTGCCAGCAGCTTAAACCCCCCCGCCCAGTACTTC. This sequence encodes CASSLNPPAQYF.

In this sample, this clone turned up many times. The chain has TRBV4-3 and TRBJ1-3; 8 bases map to TRBD1. The CDR3 contains 16 residues. V dropped 4 bases and J dropped 3; count of bases not matched to a gene: 8. Germline CDR1 is LGHNA and CDR2 is YSLEER. CDR3 sequence (DNA): TGCGCCAGCAGCCTTTCAGGGGGCGCCGGTGGAAACACCATATATTTT. The encoded protein is CASSLSGGAGGNTIYF.

This clone came up a few times. V is TRBV28 and J is TRBJ1-1, with TRBD1 as a possible D gene (5 bases). The length of the CDR3 is 14 residues. CDR1 is MDHEN and CDR2 is SYDVKM in the germline V gene. With 7 bases removed from V and 4 bases from J, the gap between germline ends came to 16 bases. CDR3 DNA sequence: TGTGCCAGCACAGTGGGGGGGATCGGCACTGAAGCTTTCTTT. Its protein product is CASTVGGIGTEAFF.

The table lists this clone with many counts. The chain is built from TRBV3-1 and TRBJ1-1; maybe TRBD1 (5 bases). Germline values: CDR1 LGHDT, CDR2 YNNKEL (reference sequence). V was cut by 4 bases and J by 0 bases, with 9 bases left in between. The CDR3 totals 14 residues. The DNA for the CDR3 is TGTGCCAGCAGCCCGAGGGGAATGAACACTGAAGCTTTCTTT. This translates into CASSPRGMNTEAFF.

In this sample, this clone turned up many times. V usage is TRBV28 and J usage is TRBJ2-3; possible D gene TRBD2, 6 bases. The germline V gene has CDR1 MDHEN and CDR2 SYDVKM. Trimming cost V 6 bases and J 1 base, with 14 bases left between them. The CDR3 is 15 amino acids. The CDR3, as DNA: TGTGCCAGCAGAACGACTAGGTGGGGCACAGATACGCAGTATTTT. This gives the protein CASRTTRWGTDTQYF.